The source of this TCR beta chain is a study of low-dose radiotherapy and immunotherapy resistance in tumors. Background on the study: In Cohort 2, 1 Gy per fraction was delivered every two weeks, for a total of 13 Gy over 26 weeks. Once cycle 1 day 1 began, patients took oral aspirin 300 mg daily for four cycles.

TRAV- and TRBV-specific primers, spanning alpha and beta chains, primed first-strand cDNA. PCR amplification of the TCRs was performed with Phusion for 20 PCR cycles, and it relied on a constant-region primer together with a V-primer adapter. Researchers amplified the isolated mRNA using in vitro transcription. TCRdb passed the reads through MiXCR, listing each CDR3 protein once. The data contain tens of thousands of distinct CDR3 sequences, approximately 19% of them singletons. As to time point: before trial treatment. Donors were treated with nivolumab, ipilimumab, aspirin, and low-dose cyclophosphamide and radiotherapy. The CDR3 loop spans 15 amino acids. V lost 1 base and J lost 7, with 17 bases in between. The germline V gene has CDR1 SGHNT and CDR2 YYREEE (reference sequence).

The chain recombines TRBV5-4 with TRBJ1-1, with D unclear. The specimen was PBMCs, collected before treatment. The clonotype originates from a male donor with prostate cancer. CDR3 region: CASSLRERPGFEAFF. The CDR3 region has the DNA TGTGCCAGCAGCTTGCGGGAGAGGCCCGGTTTTGAAGCTTTCTTT. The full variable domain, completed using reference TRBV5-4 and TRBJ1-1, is ETGVTQSPTHLIKTRGQQVTLRCSSQSGHNTVSWYQQALGQGPQFIFQYYREEENGRGNFPPRFSGLQFPNYSSELNVNALELDDSALYLCASSLRERPGFEAFFGQGTRLTVV.